These T cell receptor beta chains were read from a single sample in a study of shared clonotypes between healthy human individuals. Only in-frame clones appear in the TCRdb table, and some are missing; sequencing was by immunoSEQ multiplex PCR. In the table there are more than 2,000,000 clones, approximately 94% of which are singletons. Material: naive CD4+ T cells sorted from blood. These receptors were obtained from a man aged 18 to 29 in good health. The CDR3 runs from the conserved cysteine through the conserved F or W. A D gene is named only where the DNA matches it firmly. Some rows have no size entry. The others give once, few or many, or a class for an expanded clone.

v_call: TRBV7-2
clone_size: .
j_call: TRBJ2-3
d_call: TRBD2
cdr3_aa: CASSLALSGRYSDTQYF
cdr3_nt: TGTGCCAGCAGCTTAGCCTTGAGCGGGAGGTATTCAGATACGCAGTATTTT

v_call: TRBV4-3
clone_size: .
j_call: TRBJ2-3
d_call: .
cdr3_aa: CASSQDGDTQYF
cdr3_nt: TGCGCCAGCAGCCAAGACGGTGATACGCAGTATTTT

v_call: TRBV5-1
clone_size: .
j_call: TRBJ2-7
d_call: .
cdr3_aa: CASSALEGFDQYF
cdr3_nt: TGCGCCAGCAGCGCGTTAGAGGGTTTCGATCAGTACTTC

v_call: TRBV6-7
clone_size: .
j_call: TRBJ2-5
d_call: TRBD2
cdr3_aa: CASSKPKLTSGGVSQETQYF
cdr3_nt: TGTGCCAGCAGTAAACCAAAATTGACTAGCGGGGGGGTATCCCAAGAGACCCAGTACTTC

v_call: TRBV25-1
clone_size: .
j_call: TRBJ2-5
d_call: .
cdr3_aa: CASSDSSFQETQYF
cdr3_nt: TGTGCCAGCAGTGATAGCTCCTTCCAAGAGACCCAGTACTTC

v_call: TRBV5-4
clone_size: .
j_call: TRBJ2-7
d_call: .
cdr3_aa: CASTRPGRYEQYF
cdr3_nt: TGTGCCAGCACCCGTCCTGGGCGTTACGAGCAGTACTTC

v_call: TRBV18
clone_size: .
j_call: TRBJ2-7
d_call: TRBD1
cdr3_aa: CASSRGTGANYEQYF
cdr3_nt: TGTGCCAGCTCACGCGGGACAGGGGCTAACTACGAGCAGTACTTC

v_call: TRBV5-6
clone_size: .
j_call: TRBJ1-2
d_call: .
cdr3_aa: CASSSVGFYYGYTF
cdr3_nt: TGTGCCAGCAGCTCGGTGGGTTTTTACTATGGCTACACCTTC

v_call: TRBV4-1
clone_size: .
j_call: TRBJ1-1
d_call: .
cdr3_aa: CASSQGGPGNTEAFF
cdr3_nt: TGCGCCAGCAGCCAGGGGGGCCCGGGGAACACTGAAGCTTTCTTT

v_call: TRBV7-9
clone_size: .
j_call: TRBJ2-5
d_call: TRBD1
cdr3_aa: CASSLVDRVQTQYF
cdr3_nt: TGTGCCAGCAGCTTAGTTGACAGGGTTCAGACCCAGTACTTC

v_call: TRBV12-5
clone_size: .
j_call: TRBJ2-2
d_call: .
cdr3_aa: CASGLVPKQGRVTGELFF
cdr3_nt: TGTGCTAGTGGTTTGGTACCTAAGCAGGGTCGGGTGACCGGGGAGCTGTTTTTT

v_call: TRBV28
clone_size: .
j_call: TRBJ2-1
d_call: TRBD2
cdr3_aa: CASRPGLGPYNEQFF
cdr3_nt: TGTGCCAGCAGACCCGGACTAGGCCCCTACAATGAGCAGTTCTTC

v_call: TRBV29-1
clone_size: .
j_call: TRBJ2-5
d_call: .
cdr3_aa: CSPREGETQYF
cdr3_nt: TGCAGTCCCAGGGAAGGAGAGACCCAGTACTTC

v_call: TRBV7-2
clone_size: once
j_call: TRBJ2-2
d_call: .
cdr3_aa: CASSLVSGGYGGELFF
cdr3_nt: TGTGCCAGCAGCTTAGTGAGCGGCGGTTACGGCGGGGAGCTGTTTTTT

v_call: TRBV14
clone_size: .
j_call: TRBJ2-7
d_call: .
cdr3_aa: CASSQDTVSYEQYF
cdr3_nt: TGTGCCAGCAGCCAAGATACAGTTTCCTACGAGCAGTACTTC

v_call: TRBV30
clone_size: few
j_call: TRBJ1-5
d_call: .
cdr3_aa: CAWTGLQGGPQHF
cdr3_nt: TGTGCCTGGACCGGGCTTCAGGGTGGGCCCCAGCATTTT

v_call: TRBV11-2
clone_size: .
j_call: TRBJ2-5
d_call: .
cdr3_aa: CASSPAAGGYQETQYF
cdr3_nt: TGTGCCAGCAGCCCCGCGGCAGGGGGGTATCAAGAGACCCAGTACTTC

v_call: TRBV11-3
clone_size: .
j_call: TRBJ2-2
d_call: .
cdr3_aa: CASSLRSNFLATGELFF
cdr3_nt: TGTGCCAGCAGCCTCAGGTCGAATTTTCTAGCCACCGGGGAGCTGTTTTTT

v_call: TRBV4-1
clone_size: .
j_call: TRBJ1-6
d_call: .
cdr3_aa: CASSHKTDSPLHF
cdr3_nt: TGCGCCAGCAGCCACAAGACAGATTCACCCCTCCACTTT

v_call: TRBV5-1
clone_size: .
j_call: TRBJ1-3
d_call: TRBD1
cdr3_aa: CASSSGQGKNTIYF
cdr3_nt: TGCGCCAGCAGCTCTGGACAGGGTAAAAACACCATATATTTT

v_call: TRBV7-2
clone_size: .
j_call: TRBJ1-2
d_call: TRBD1
cdr3_aa: CASSLRDRNSGYTF
cdr3_nt: TGTGCCAGCAGCTTAAGGGACAGGAATTCTGGCTACACCTTC

v_call: TRBV11-2
clone_size: .
j_call: TRBJ2-2
d_call: TRBD2
cdr3_aa: CASSKRLAGVAGELFF
cdr3_nt: TGTGCCAGCAGCAAACGACTAGCGGGAGTTGCCGGGGAGCTGTTTTTT

v_call: TRBV6-6
clone_size: .
j_call: TRBJ2-7
d_call: TRBD1
cdr3_aa: CASSYSGTGRDEQYF
cdr3_nt: TGTGCCAGCAGTTACTCTGGGACAGGGCGGGACGAGCAGTACTTC

v_call: TRBV6-6
clone_size: .
j_call: TRBJ2-7
d_call: .
cdr3_aa: CASSNLAQSSYEQYF
cdr3_nt: TGTGCCAGCAGCAATCTAGCTCAAAGCTCCTACGAGCAGTACTTC

v_call: TRBV6-1
clone_size: .
j_call: TRBJ2-7
d_call: .
cdr3_aa: CASSQRQYSYEQYF
cdr3_nt: TGTGCCAGCAGTCAACGACAGTATTCCTACGAGCAGTACTTC

v_call: TRBV6-5
clone_size: few
j_call: TRBJ1-6
d_call: .
cdr3_aa: CASSKGSYNSPLHF
cdr3_nt: TGTGCCAGCAGTAAGGGGTCTTATAATTCACCCCTCCACTTT

v_call: TRBV10-3
clone_size: .
j_call: TRBJ2-1
d_call: TRBD2
cdr3_aa: CAISVNSGSSYNEQFF
cdr3_nt: TGTGCCATCAGTGTCAACAGCGGGAGTTCCTACAATGAGCAGTTCTTC

v_call: TRBV18
clone_size: .
j_call: TRBJ2-3
d_call: .
cdr3_aa: CASSPRDGDTQYF
cdr3_nt: TGTGCCAGCTCACCACGGGACGGAGATACGCAGTATTTT

v_call: TRBV6-1
clone_size: .
j_call: TRBJ2-5
d_call: .
cdr3_aa: CASSERGKGETQYF
cdr3_nt: TGTGCCAGCAGTGAACGAGGGAAGGGAGAGACCCAGTACTTC

v_call: TRBV15
clone_size: .
j_call: TRBJ2-7
d_call: .
cdr3_aa: CATSRESGALYYEQYF
cdr3_nt: TGTGCCACCAGCAGAGAGTCGGGGGCCCTATACTACGAGCAGTACTTC

v_call: TRBV5-1
clone_size: .
j_call: TRBJ1-4
d_call: .
cdr3_aa: CASSLNTGPVANEKLFF
cdr3_nt: TGCGCCAGCAGCTTAAATACAGGGCCCGTGGCTAATGAAAAACTGTTTTTT

v_call: TRBV4-1
clone_size: .
j_call: TRBJ1-1
d_call: .
cdr3_aa: CASSQGEGKGSTEAFF
cdr3_nt: TGCGCCAGCAGCCAAGGAGAGGGAAAAGGGAGCACTGAAGCTTTCTTT

v_call: TRBV5-1
clone_size: .
j_call: TRBJ2-7
d_call: TRBD1
cdr3_aa: CASSLTGGYYEQYF
cdr3_nt: TGCGCCAGCAGCTTGACAGGGGGGTACTACGAGCAGTACTTC

v_call: TRBV28
clone_size: .
j_call: TRBJ2-2
d_call: TRBD1
cdr3_aa: CASSRTGKTGELFF
cdr3_nt: TGTGCCAGCAGTCGGACAGGGAAGACCGGGGAGCTGTTTTTT

v_call: TRBV7-8
clone_size: .
j_call: TRBJ1-6
d_call: TRBD1
cdr3_aa: CASSFGDRGNNSPLHF
cdr3_nt: TGTGCCAGCAGCTTCGGGGACAGGGGCAATAATTCACCCCTCCACTTT

v_call: TRBV30
clone_size: .
j_call: TRBJ1-5
d_call: .
cdr3_aa: CAWSVREGGRWVQPQHF
cdr3_nt: TGTGCCTGGAGTGTACGGGAGGGGGGCCGTTGGGTACAGCCCCAGCATTTT

v_call: TRBV2
clone_size: .
j_call: TRBJ2-3
d_call: .
cdr3_aa: CASTSDTDTQYF
cdr3_nt: TGTGCCAGCACGAGCGACACAGATACGCAGTATTTT

v_call: TRBV5-6
clone_size: .
j_call: TRBJ2-1
d_call: TRBD1
cdr3_aa: CASSLPHRGVGDGEQFF
cdr3_nt: TGTGCCAGCAGCTTGCCCCACAGGGGGGTGGGAGACGGTGAGCAGTTCTTC

v_call: TRBV19
clone_size: .
j_call: TRBJ2-3
d_call: TRBD2
cdr3_aa: CASSFQLAGELSTDTQYF
cdr3_nt: TGTGCCAGTAGTTTTCAACTAGCGGGCGAACTAAGCACAGATACGCAGTATTTT

v_call: TRBV19
clone_size: .
j_call: TRBJ2-5
d_call: TRBD2
cdr3_aa: CASSPLGGSKRETQYF
cdr3_nt: TGTGCCAGTTCCCCCCTGGGCGGGAGTAAGAGAGAGACCCAGTACTTC

v_call: TRBV19
clone_size: once
j_call: TRBJ1-1
d_call: .
cdr3_aa: CASSIVSGDTPEAFF
cdr3_nt: TGTGCCAGTAGTATAGTAAGTGGAGACACGCCAGAAGCTTTCTTT

v_call: TRBV5-1
clone_size: few
j_call: TRBJ1-1
d_call: .
cdr3_aa: CASSASDLNTEAFF
cdr3_nt: TGCGCCAGCAGCGCCTCGGACTTGAACACTGAAGCTTTCTTT

v_call: TRBV29-1
clone_size: .
j_call: TRBJ2-7
d_call: .
cdr3_aa: CSVELGRGPYEQYF
cdr3_nt: TGCAGCGTTGAGTTAGGAAGGGGTCCCTACGAGCAGTACTTC

v_call: TRBV5-1
clone_size: .
j_call: TRBJ2-5
d_call: TRBD2
cdr3_aa: CASSFGTSGSETQYF
cdr3_nt: TGCGCCAGCAGCTTCGGGACTAGCGGGTCGGAGACCCAGTACTTC